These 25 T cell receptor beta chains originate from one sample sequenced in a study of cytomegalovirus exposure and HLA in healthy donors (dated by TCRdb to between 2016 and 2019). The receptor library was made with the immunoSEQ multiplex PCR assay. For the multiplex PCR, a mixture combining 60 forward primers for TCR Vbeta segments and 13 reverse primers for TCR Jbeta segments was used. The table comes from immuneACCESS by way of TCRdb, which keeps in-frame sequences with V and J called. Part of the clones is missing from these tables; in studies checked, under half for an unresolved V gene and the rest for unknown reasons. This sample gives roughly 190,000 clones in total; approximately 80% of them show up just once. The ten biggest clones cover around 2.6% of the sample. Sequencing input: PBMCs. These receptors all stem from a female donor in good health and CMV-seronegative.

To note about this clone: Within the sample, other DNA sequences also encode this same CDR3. CDR3 nucleotide sequence: TGTGCCAGCAGCTTATTCGCGAGTTGGGGGGGGAGAAACAATGAGCAGTTCTTC. Its protein product is CASSLFASWGGRNNEQFF. This rearrangement joins TRBV7-6 to TRBJ2-1, with 7 nucleotides matching TRBD2. Trimming cost V 2 bases and J 5 bases; bases outside gene matches: 15. Germline CDR1 SGHVS, CDR2 FNYEAQ. The CDR3 runs to 18 residues. Combining the CDR3 with reference TRBV7-6 and TRBJ2-1 gives the whole variable domain GAGVSQSPRYKVTKRGQDVALRCDPISGHVSLYWYRQALGQGPEFLTYFNYEAQQDKSGLPNDRFSAERPEGSISTLTIQRTEQRDSAMYRCASSLFASWGGRNNEQFFGPGTRLTVL.

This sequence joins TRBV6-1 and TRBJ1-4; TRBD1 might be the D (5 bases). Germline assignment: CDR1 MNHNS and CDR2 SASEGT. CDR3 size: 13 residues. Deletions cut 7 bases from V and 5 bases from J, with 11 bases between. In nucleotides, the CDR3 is TGTGCCAGCACGGGACTCTTGAATGAAAAACTGTTTTTT. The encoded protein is CASTGLLNEKLFF.

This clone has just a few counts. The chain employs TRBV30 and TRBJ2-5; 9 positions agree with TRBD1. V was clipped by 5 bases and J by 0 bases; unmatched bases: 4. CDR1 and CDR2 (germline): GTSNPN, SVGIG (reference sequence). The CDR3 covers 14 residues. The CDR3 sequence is CAWEQGANQETQYF. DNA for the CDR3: TGTGCCTGGGAACAGGGGGCCAACCAAGAGACCCAGTACTTC. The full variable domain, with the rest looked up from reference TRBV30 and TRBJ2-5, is SQTIHQWPATLVQPVGSPLSLECTVEGTSNPNLYWYRQAAGRGLQLLFYSVGIGQISSEVPQNLSASRPQDRQFILSSKKLLLSDSGFYLCAWEQGANQETQYFGPGTRLLVL.

The CDR3 DNA follows: TGTGCCAGCAGCTGGGGAGTTACAGATACGCAGTATTTT. This encodes CASSWGVTDTQYF. This chain joins TRBV7-3 and TRBJ2-3; weak D call: TRBD2 (5 bases). Trimming pared 4 bases from V and 3 bases from J, leaving 8 bases between. The germline gives CDR1 SGHTA, CDR2 FQGTGA. This CDR3 spans 13 amino acids.

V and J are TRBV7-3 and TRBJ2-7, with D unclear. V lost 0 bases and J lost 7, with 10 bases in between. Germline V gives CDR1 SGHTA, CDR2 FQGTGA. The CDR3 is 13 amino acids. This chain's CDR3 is CASSLTAAWEQYF. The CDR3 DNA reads TGTGCCAGCAGCTTAACGGCGGCGTGGGAGCAGTACTTC.

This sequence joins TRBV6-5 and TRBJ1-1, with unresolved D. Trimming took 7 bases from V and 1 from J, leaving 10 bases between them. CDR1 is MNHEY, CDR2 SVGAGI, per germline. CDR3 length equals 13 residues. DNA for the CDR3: TGTGCCAGCACCAAACACCCGAACACTGAAGCTTTCTTT. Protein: CASTKHPNTEAFF.

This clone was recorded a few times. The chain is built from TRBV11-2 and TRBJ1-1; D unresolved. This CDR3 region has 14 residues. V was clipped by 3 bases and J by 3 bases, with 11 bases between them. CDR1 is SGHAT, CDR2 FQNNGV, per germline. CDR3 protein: CASSFAERDTEAFF. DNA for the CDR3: TGTGCCAGCAGCTTTGCAGAGAGGGACACTGAAGCTTTCTTT.

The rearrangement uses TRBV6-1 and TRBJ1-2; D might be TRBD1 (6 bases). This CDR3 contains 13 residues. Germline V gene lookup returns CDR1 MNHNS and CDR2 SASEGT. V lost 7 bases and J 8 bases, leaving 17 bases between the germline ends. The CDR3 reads CASKNGQRQGYTF. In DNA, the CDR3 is TGTGCCAGCAAGAACGGACAGAGGCAAGGCTACACCTTC.

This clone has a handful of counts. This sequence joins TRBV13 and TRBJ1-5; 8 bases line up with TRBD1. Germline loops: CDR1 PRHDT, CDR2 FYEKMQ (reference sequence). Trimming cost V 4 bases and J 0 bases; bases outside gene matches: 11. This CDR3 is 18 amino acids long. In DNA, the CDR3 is TGTGCCAGCAGCTCGTGGGACAGGAAAATTAATAGCAATCAGCCCCAGCATTTT. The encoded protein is CASSSWDRKINSNQPQHF.

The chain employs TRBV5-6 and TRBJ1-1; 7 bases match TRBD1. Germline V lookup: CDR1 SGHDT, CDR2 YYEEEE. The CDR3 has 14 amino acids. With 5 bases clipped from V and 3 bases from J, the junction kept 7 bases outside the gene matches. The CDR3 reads CASSLGGRYTEAFF. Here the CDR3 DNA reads TGTGCCAGCAGTCTAGGGGGCCGGTACACTGAAGCTTTCTTT.

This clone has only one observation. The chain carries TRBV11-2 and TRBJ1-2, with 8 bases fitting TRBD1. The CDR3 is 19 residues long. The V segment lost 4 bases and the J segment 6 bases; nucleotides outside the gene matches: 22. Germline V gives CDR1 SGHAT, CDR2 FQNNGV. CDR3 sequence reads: CASSSQPVWAGGRENGYTF. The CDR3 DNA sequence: TGTGCCAGCAGCTCCCAACCTGTTTGGGCAGGGGGCAGAGAAAATGGCTACACCTTC.

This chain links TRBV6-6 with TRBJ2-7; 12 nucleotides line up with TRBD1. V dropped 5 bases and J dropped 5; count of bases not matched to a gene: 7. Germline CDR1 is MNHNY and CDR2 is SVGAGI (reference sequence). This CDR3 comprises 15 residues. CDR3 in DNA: TGTGCCAGCAGTGGCACCGGGACAGGGGGCCACGAGCAGTACTTC. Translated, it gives CASSGTGTGGHEQYF.

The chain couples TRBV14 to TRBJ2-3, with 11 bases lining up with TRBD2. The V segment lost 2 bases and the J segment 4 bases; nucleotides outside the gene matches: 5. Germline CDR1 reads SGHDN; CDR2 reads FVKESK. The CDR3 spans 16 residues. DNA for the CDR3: TGTGCCAGCAGCCAACCCTTAGCGGGGGGGGCAGATACGCAGTATTTT. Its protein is CASSQPLAGGADTQYF.

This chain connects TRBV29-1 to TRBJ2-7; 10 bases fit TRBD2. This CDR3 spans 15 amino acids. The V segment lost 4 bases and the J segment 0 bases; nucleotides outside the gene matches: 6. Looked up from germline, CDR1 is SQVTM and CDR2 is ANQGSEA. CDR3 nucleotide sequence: TGCAGCGTTGTGCTAGCGGGAGTCACCTCCTACGAGCAGTACTTC. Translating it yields CSVVLAGVTSYEQYF.

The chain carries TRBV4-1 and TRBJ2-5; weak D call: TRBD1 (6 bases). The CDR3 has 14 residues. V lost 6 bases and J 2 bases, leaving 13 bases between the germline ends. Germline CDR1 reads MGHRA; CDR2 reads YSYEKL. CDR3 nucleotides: TGCGCCAGCAGACAAACGGACAGTCAAGAGACCCAGTACTTC. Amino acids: CASRQTDSQETQYF.

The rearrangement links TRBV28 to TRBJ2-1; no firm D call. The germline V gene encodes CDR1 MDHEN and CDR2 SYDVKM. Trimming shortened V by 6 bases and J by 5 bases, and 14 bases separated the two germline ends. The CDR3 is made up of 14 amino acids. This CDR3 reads CASRQPTFHNEQFF. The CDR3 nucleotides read TGTGCCAGCAGACAGCCCACCTTCCACAATGAGCAGTTCTTC.

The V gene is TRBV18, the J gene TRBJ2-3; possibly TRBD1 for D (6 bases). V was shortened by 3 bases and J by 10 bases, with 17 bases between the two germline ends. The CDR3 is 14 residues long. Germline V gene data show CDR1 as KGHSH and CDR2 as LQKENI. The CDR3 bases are TGTGCCAGCTCACCGGGCCAGGGGAATAATGCGCAGTATTTT. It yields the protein CASSPGQGNNAQYF.

The DNA for the CDR3 is TGTGCCACCAGCAGAGATCGTTTAGCGGGGAATGAGCAGTTCTTC. This sequence encodes CATSRDRLAGNEQFF. The rearrangement links TRBV15 to TRBJ2-1; 8 bases map to TRBD2. Germline V gives CDR1 LNHNV, CDR2 YYDKDF (reference sequence). The CDR3 runs to 15 residues. V dropped 0 bases and J dropped 7; count of bases not matched to a gene: 5.

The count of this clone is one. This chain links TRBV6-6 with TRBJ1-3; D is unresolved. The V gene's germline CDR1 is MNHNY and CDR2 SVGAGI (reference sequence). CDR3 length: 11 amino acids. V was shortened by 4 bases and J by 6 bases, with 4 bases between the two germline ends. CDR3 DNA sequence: TGTGCCAGCAGTTCCCAAAACACCATATATTTT. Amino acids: CASSSQNTIYF.

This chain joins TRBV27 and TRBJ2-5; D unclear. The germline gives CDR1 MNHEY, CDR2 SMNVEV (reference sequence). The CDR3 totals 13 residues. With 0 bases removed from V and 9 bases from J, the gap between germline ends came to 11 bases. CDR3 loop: CASSLSPPRAQYF. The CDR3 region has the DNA TGTGCCAGCAGTTTATCGCCCCCTCGGGCCCAGTACTTC.

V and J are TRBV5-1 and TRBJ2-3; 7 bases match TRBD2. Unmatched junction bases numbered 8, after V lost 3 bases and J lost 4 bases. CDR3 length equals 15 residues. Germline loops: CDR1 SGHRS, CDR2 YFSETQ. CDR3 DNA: TGCGCCAGCAGCTACCTTGCGGGGGACTCAGATACGCAGTATTTT. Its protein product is CASSYLAGDSDTQYF.

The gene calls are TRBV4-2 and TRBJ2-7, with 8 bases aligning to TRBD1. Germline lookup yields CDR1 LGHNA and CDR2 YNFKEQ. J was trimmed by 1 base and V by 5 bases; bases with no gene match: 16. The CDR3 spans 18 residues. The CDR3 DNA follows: TGTGCCAGCAGCGAAAGGGGGACCCAGGGGGCGAGGTCCTACGAGCAGTACTTC. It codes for CASSERGTQGARSYEQYF.

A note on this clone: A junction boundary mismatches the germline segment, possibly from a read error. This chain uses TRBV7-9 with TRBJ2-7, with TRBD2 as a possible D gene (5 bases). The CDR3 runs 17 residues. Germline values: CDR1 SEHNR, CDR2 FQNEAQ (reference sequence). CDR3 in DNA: TGTTCCAGCAGCTTAGCCCCCCACAGCGGACCTACCTACGAGCAGTACTTC. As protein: CSSSLAPHSGPTYEQYF. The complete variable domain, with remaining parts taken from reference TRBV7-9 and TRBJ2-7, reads DTGVSQNPRHKITKRGQNVTFRCDPISEHNRLYWYRQTLGQGPEFLTYFQNEAQLEKSRLLSDRFSAERPKGSFSTLEIQRTEQGDSAMYLCSSSLAPHSGPTYEQYFGPGTRLTVT.

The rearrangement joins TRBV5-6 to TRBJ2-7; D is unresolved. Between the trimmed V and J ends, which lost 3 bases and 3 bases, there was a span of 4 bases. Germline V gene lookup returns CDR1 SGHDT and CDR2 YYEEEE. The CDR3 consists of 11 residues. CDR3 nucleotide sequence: TGTGCCAGCAGCTCCCACTACGAGCAGTACTTC. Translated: CASSSHYEQYF.

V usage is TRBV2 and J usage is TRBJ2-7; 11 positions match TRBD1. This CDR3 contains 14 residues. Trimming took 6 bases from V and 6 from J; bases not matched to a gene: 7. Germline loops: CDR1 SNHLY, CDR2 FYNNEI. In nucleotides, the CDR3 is TGTGCCAGCAGACCCTCCGGGACAGGGGGCGAGCAGTACTTC. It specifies CASRPSGTGGEQYF.